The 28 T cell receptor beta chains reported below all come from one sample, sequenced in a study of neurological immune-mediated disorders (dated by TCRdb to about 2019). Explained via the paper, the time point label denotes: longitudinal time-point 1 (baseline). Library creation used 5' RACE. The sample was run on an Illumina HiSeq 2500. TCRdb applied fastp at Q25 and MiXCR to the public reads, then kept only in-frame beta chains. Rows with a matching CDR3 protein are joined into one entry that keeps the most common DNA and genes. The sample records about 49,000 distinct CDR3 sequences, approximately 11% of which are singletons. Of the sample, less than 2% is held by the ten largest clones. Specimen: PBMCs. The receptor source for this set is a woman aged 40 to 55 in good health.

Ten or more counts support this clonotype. The chain's CDR3 is CASSFQGSYEQYF. In DNA form, the CDR3 reads TGTGCCAGCAGCTTTCAGGGTTCCTACGAGCAGTACTTC. The chain links TRBV7-9 to TRBJ2-7; weak D call: TRBD1 (5 bases). Trimming pared 3 bases from V and 1 base from J, leaving 7 bases between. The germline V gene has CDR1 SEHNR and CDR2 FQNEAQ (reference sequence). The CDR3 extends over 13 amino acids.

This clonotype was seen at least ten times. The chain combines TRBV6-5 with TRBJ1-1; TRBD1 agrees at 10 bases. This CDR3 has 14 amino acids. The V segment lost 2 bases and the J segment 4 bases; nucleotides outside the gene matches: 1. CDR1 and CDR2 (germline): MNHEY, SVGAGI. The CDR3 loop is CASSYDRGLTEAFF. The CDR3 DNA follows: TGTGCCAGCAGTTACGACAGGGGGCTCACTGAAGCTTTCTTT.

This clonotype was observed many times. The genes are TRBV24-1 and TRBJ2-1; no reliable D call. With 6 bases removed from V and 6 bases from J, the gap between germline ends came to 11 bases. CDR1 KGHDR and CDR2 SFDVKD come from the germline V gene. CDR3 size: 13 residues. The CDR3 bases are TGTGCCACCAGTCACGACGAGCCCAATGAGCAGTTCTTC. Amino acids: CATSHDEPNEQFF.

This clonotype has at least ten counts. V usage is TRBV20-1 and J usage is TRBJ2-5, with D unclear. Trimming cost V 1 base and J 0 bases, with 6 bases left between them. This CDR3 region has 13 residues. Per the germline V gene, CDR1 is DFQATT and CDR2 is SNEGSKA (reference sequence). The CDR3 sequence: CSARGLYQETQYF. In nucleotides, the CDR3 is TGCAGTGCTAGAGGTTTATACCAAGAGACCCAGTACTTC.

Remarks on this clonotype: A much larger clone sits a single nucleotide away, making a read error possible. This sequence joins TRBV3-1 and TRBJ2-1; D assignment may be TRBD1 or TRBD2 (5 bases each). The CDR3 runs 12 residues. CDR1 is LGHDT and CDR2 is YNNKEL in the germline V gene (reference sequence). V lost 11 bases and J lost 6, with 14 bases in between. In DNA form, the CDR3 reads TGTGCCTGCTCTGTGGGGGTCAATGAGCAGTTCTTC. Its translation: CACSVGVNEQFF.

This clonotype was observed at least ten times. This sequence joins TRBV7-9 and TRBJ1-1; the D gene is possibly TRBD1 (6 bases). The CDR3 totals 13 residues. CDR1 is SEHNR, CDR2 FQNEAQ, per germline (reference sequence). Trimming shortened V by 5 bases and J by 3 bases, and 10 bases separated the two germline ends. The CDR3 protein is CASSGRGYTEAFF. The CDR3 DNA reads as TGTGCCAGCAGCGGAAGGGGGTACACTGAAGCTTTCTTT.

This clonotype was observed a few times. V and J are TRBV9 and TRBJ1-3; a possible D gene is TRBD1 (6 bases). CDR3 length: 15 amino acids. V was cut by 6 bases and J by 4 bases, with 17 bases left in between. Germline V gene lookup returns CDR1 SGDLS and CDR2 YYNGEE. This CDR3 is CASNAGGAGGNTIYF. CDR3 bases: TGTGCCAGCAACGCCGGGGGGGCCGGAGGAAACACCATATATTTT.

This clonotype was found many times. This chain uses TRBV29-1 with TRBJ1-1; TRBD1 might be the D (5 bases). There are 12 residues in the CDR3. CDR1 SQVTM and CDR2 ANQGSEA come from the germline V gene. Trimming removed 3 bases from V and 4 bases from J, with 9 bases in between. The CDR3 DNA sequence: TGCAGCGTTGAGAGGGGACTCACTGAAGCTTTCTTT. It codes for CSVERGLTEAFF.

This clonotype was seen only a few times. The CDR3, as DNA: TGTGCCATCAGTGACTTGGGGTCGAGCACAGATACGCAGTATTTT. Protein: CAISDLGSSTDTQYF. The chain carries TRBV10-3 and TRBJ2-3; no firm D call. Germline V CDR1 and CDR2: ENHRY, SYGVKD. Trimming left V 3 bases short and J 0 bases short, with 10 bases between. The CDR3 is made up of 15 amino acids.

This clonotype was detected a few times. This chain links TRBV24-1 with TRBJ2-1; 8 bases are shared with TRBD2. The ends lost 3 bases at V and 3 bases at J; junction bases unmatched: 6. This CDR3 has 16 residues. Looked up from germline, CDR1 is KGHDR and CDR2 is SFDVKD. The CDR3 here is CATSDPTSAHYNEQFF. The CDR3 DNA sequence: TGTGCCACCAGTGATCCGACTAGCGCCCACTACAATGAGCAGTTCTTC.

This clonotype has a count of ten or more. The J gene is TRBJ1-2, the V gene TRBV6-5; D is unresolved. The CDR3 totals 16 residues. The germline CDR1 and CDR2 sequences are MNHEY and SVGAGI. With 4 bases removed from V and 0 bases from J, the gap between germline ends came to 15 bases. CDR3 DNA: TGTGCCAGCAGTTCGACTGTATCAGTAGCTAACTATGGCTACACCTTC. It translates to CASSSTVSVANYGYTF.

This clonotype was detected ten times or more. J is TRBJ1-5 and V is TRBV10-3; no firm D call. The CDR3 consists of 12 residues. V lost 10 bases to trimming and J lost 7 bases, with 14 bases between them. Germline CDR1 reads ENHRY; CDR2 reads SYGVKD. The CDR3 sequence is CATSVTNQPQHF. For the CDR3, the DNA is TGTGCCACCTCAGTGACAAACCAGCCCCAGCATTTT.

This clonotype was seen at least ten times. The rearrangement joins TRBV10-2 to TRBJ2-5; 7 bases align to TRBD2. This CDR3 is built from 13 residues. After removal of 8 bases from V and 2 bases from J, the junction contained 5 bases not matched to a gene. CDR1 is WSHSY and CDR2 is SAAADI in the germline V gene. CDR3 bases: TGCGCCAGCGGGGGGGGAGTGCAAGAGACCCAGTACTTC. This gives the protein CASGGGVQETQYF.

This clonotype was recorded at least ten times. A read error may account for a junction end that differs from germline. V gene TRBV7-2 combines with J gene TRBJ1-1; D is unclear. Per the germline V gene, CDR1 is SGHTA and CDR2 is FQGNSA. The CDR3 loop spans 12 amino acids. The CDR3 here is CASSFPDKEVFF. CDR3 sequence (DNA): TGTGCCAGCAGCTTCCCCGACAAGGAAGTTTTCTTT. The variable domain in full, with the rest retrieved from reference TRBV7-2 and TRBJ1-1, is GAGVSQSPSNKVTEKGKDVELRCDPISGHTALYWYRQSLGQGLEFLIYFQGNSAPDKSGLPSDRFSAERTGGSVSTLTIQRTQQEDSAVYLCASSFPDKEVFFGQGTRLTVV.

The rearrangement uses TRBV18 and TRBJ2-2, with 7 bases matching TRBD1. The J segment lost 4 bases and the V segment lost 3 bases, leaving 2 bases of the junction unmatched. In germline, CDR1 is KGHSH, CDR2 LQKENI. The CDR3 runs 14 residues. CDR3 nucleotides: TGTGCCAGCTCACCGGGACAGTCCACCGGGGAGCTGTTTTTT. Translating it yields CASSPGQSTGELFF.

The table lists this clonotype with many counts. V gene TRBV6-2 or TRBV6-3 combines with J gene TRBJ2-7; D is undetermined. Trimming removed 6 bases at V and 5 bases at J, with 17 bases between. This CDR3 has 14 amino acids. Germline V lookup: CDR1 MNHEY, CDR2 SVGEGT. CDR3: CASRRRPEVDEQYF. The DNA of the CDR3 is TGTGCCAGCAGGCGAAGGCCCGAGGTCGACGAGCAGTACTTC.

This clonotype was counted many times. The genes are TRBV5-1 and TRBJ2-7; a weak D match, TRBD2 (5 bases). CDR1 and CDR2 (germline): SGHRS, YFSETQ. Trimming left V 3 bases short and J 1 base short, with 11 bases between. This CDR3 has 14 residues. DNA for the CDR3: TGCGCCAGCAGCTCCCTTGAGCGGTCCTACGAGCAGTACTTC. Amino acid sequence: CASSSLERSYEQYF.

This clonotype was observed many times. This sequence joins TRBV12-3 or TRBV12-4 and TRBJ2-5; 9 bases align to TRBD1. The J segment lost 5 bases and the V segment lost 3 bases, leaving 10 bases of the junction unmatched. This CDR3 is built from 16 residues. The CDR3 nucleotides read TGTGCCAGCAGTTTCATACCGGGACAGGGTCGGGAGACCCAGTACTTC. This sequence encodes CASSFIPGQGRETQYF.

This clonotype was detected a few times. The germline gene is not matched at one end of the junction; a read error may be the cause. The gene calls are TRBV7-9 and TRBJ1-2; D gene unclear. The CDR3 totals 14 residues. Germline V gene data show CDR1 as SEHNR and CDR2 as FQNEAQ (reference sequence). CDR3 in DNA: TGTACCAGCAGCTTAGTTACAGCGCTCTATGGCTACACCTTC. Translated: CTSSLVTALYGYTF.

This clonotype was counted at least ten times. CDR3: CASTPGWAGYGYTF. The CDR3 DNA reads as TGTGCCAGCACCCCCGGGTGGGCCGGCTATGGCTACACCTTC. The genes are TRBV12-3 or TRBV12-4 and TRBJ1-2, with D unresolved. The CDR3 runs 14 residues. V lost 7 bases and J lost 4, with 16 bases in between.

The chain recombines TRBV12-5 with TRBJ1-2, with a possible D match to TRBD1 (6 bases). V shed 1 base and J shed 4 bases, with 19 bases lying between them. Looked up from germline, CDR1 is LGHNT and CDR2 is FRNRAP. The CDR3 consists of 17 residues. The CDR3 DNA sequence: TGTGCTAGTGGTTTGGCATACCGGGACATAGTTTTCTATGGCTACACCTTC. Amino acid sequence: CASGLAYRDIVFYGYTF.

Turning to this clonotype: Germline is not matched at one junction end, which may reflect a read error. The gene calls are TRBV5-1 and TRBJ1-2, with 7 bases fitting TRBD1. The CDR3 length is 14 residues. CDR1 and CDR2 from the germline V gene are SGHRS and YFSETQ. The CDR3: CASRVTTGLYGCTF. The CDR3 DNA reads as TGCGCCAGCAGGGTCACGACAGGGCTTTATGGCTGCACCTTC. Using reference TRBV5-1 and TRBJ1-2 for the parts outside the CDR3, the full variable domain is KAGVTQTPRYLIKTRGQQVTLSCSPISGHRSVSWYQQTPGQGLQFLFEYFSETQRNKGNFPGRFSGRQFSNSRSEMNVSTLELGDSALYLCASRVTTGLYGCTFGSGTRLTVV.

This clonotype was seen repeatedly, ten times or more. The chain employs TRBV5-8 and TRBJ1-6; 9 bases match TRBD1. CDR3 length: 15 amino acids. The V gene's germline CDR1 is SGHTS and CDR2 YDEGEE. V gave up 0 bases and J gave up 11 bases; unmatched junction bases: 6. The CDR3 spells CASSLGDRVVPPLHF. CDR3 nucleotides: TGTGCCAGCAGCTTGGGGGACAGGGTGGTGCCACCCCTCCACTTT.

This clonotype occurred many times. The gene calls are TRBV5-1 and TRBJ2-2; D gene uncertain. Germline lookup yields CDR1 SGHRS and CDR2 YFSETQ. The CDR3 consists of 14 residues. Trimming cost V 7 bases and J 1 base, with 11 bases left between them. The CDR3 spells CASGLWENTGELFF. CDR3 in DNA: TGCGCCAGCGGGCTATGGGAGAACACCGGGGAGCTGTTTTTT.

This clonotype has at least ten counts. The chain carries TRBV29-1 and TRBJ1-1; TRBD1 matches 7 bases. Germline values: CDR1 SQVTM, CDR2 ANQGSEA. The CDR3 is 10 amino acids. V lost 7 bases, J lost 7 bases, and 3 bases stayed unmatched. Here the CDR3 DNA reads TGCAGCGGGAGGGACAGTGAAGCTTTCTTT. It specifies CSGRDSEAFF.

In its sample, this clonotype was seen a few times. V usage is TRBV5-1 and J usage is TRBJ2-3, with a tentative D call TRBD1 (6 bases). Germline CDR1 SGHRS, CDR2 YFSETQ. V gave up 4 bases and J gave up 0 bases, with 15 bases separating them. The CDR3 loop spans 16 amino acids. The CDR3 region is CASSLRGRTSTDTQYF. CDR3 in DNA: TGCGCCAGCAGCCTCAGGGGCCGTACTAGCACAGATACGCAGTATTTT. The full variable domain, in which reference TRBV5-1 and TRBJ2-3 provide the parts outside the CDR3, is KAGVTQTPRYLIKTRGQQVTLSCSPISGHRSVSWYQQTPGQGLQFLFEYFSETQRNKGNFPGRFSGRQFSNSRSEMNVSTLELGDSALYLCASSLRGRTSTDTQYFGPGTRLTVL.

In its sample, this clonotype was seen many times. CDR3 sequence (DNA): TGCGCCAGCAGCCGCGATATAGCGGGGGGAGGGAATGAGCAGTTCTTC. Residues: CASSRDIAGGGNEQFF. J is TRBJ2-1 and V is TRBV4-3; 10 nucleotides align to TRBD2. CDR1 is LGHNA, CDR2 YSLEER, per germline. The V and J ends lost 4 bases and 7 bases, in that order; junction bases with no gene match: 10. The CDR3 sequence is 16 residues long.

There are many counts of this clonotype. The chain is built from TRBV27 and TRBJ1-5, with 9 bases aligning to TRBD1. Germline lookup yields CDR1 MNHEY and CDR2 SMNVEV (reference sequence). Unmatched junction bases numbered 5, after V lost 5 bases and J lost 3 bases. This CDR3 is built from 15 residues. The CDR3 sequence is CASSRGQGFNQPQHF. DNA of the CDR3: TGTGCCAGCAGTCGGGGACAGGGCTTCAATCAGCCCCAGCATTTT.